Below are 14 T cell receptor beta chains sequenced from a single sample in a study of identical twins. TCRdb reanalysed the 5' RACE reads using MiXCR and keeps one entry per CDR3 protein. The profile shows 1.5 million to 2 million distinct CDR3 sequences, around 29% of them singletons. Sequencing used cord blood. Every receptor here comes from a newborn girl in good health.

The chain couples TRBV9 to TRBJ1-1; D gene unclear. This CDR3 spans 15 amino acids. CDR1 and CDR2 from the germline V gene are SGDLS and YYNGEE. V was clipped by 0 bases and J by 2 bases, with 11 bases between them. This chain's CDR3 is CASSVDARQNTEAFF. CDR3 DNA sequence: TGTGCCAGCAGCGTAGATGCCAGGCAAAACACTGAAGCTTTCTTT.

The chain joins TRBV7-2 to TRBJ2-2; D call uncertain. CDR3 size: 16 residues. V lost 2 bases and J 1 base, leaving 11 bases between the germline ends. The germline V gene has CDR1 SGHTA and CDR2 FQGNSA. The CDR3 bases are TGTGCCAGCAGCTTATCCGCAGTCCTGAACACCGGGGAGCTGTTTTTT. As protein: CASSLSAVLNTGELFF.

The rearrangement links TRBV20-1 to TRBJ2-5; D is unclear. The J call could be wrong; TRBJ2-7 is a better fit for the DNA end. The CDR3 is 12 amino acids. Germline lookup yields CDR1 DFQATT and CDR2 SNEGSKA (reference sequence). CDR3 sequence reads: CSANRAPSEQYF. Written as DNA, the CDR3 is TGCAGTGCTAACCGGGCCCCGTCCGAGCAGTACTTC.

The chain is built from TRBV9 and TRBJ2-3; TRBD1 matches 8 bases. The CDR3 runs to 16 residues. V was clipped by 0 bases and J by 1 base; unmatched bases: 4. From germline, CDR1 is SGDLS and CDR2 YYNGEE. The CDR3 sequence is CASSVAAGQGTDTQYF. The CDR3, as DNA: TGTGCCAGCAGCGTAGCCGCGGGACAGGGCACAGATACGCAGTATTTT.

The chain employs TRBV7-6 and TRBJ2-1, with a possible D match to TRBD2 (5 bases). The V end lost 0 bases, the J end lost 2 bases, and 11 bases lay between the germline ends. Germline CDR1 is SGHVS and CDR2 is FNYEAQ. The CDR3 totals 16 residues. In nucleotides, the CDR3 is TGTGCCAGCAGCTTAGCGAAGGGAGCCCCCTACAATGAGCAGTTCTTC. Translated, it gives CASSLAKGAPYNEQFF. The full variable domain, its missing parts supplied by reference TRBV7-6 and TRBJ2-1, is GAGVSQSPRYKVTKRGQDVALRCDPISGHVSLYWYRQALGQGPEFLTYFNYEAQQDKSGLPNDRFSAERPEGSISTLTIQRTEQRDSAMYRCASSLAKGAPYNEQFFGPGTRLTVL.

The CDR3 region is CASSPESNEKLFF. CDR3 in DNA: TGTGCCAGCAGCCCGGAGTCAAATGAAAAACTGTTTTTT. The V and J genes are TRBV21-1 and TRBJ1-4. TRBV21-1 is a pseudogene segment. The CDR3 loop spans 13 amino acids.

V gene TRBV4-1 combines with J gene TRBJ2-7; possible D gene TRBD1, 5 bases. V was trimmed by 1 base and J by 7 bases, leaving 17 bases between them. The germline V gene encodes CDR1 MGHRA and CDR2 YSYEKL. The CDR3 spans 15 residues. This CDR3 reads CASSQAARVYNEQYF. CDR3 sequence (DNA): TGCGCCAGCAGCCAAGCCGCCAGGGTCTACAATGAGCAGTACTTC.

This clonotype was recorded a few times. J is TRBJ2-3 and V is TRBV6-1; D unclear. CDR1 and CDR2 from the germline V gene are MNHNS and SASEGT. There are 15 residues in the CDR3. The V end was cut by 8 bases, the J end by 2 bases, with 17 bases between. DNA of the CDR3: TGTGCCAGCGCCGCGACTTATTGGTTCACAGATACGCAGTATTTT. Residues: CASAATYWFTDTQYF.

This clonotype was detected a few times. The DNA for the CDR3 is TGCAGCGTTGGTAGGGACGTAATCAATGAGCAGTTCTTC. Translating it yields CSVGRDVINEQFF. The chain recombines TRBV29-1 with TRBJ2-1; D assignment may be TRBD1 or TRBD2 (5 bases each). Trimming took off 4 bases at V and 6 bases at J, with 13 bases between the two ends. Germline V CDR1 and CDR2: SQVTM, ANQGSEA. The CDR3 extends over 13 amino acids.

V is TRBV7-8 and J is TRBJ2-7; a possible D gene is TRBD2 (6 bases). Germline V CDR1 and CDR2: SGHVS, FQNEAQ. V gave up 2 bases and J gave up 0 bases, with 11 bases separating them. This CDR3 is 15 amino acids long. The CDR3 region has the DNA TGTGCCAGCAGCTTAAGGGACTTCGCCTCCTACGAGCAGTACTTC. It is translated as CASSLRDFASYEQYF.

The rearrangement joins TRBV4-2 to TRBJ2-1, with D perhaps matching TRBD2 (6 bases). The J call may be wrong; the DNA end is better matched by TRBJ2-7. Germline assignment: CDR1 LGHNA and CDR2 YNFKEQ. The CDR3 contains 16 residues. The CDR3 nucleotides read TGTGCCAGCAGCCAAGCCTGGGTTAGCGGCTACAATGAGCAGTACTTC. This encodes CASSQAWVSGYNEQYF.

As regards this clonotype: An end of the junction differs from the germline gene, which may be a read error. The chain has TRBV3-1 and TRBJ2-3; maybe TRBD2 (6 bases). Germline CDR1 and CDR2: LGHDT and YNNKEL (reference sequence). The CDR3 contains 16 residues. The CDR3 DNA reads TGTGCCAGCAGCCAGGGTAGCGGATGGAGCACAGATATGCAGTATTTT. This translates into CASSQGSGWSTDMQYF.

This clonotype was recorded a few times. This chain connects TRBV7-9 to TRBJ2-7; TRBD1 might be the D (7 bases). Germline V gene lookup returns CDR1 SEHNR and CDR2 FQNEAQ (reference sequence). The CDR3 totals 14 residues. V was cut by 6 bases and J by 4 bases, with 16 bases left in between. The CDR3 bases are TGTGCCAGCAGGGACGGCAGGGGGGAGTACGAGCAGTACTTC. Translated, it gives CASRDGRGEYEQYF.

This clonotype was recorded at least ten times. J is TRBJ2-5 and V is TRBV12-3 or TRBV12-4; D might be TRBD2 (5 bases). This CDR3 region has 16 residues. V was shortened by 8 bases and J by 4 bases, with 23 bases between the two germline ends. The CDR3 loop reads CASGPTLLGVRETQYF. The CDR3 nucleotides read TGTGCCAGCGGCCCGACCTTACTAGGAGTTCGAGAGACCCAGTACTTC.